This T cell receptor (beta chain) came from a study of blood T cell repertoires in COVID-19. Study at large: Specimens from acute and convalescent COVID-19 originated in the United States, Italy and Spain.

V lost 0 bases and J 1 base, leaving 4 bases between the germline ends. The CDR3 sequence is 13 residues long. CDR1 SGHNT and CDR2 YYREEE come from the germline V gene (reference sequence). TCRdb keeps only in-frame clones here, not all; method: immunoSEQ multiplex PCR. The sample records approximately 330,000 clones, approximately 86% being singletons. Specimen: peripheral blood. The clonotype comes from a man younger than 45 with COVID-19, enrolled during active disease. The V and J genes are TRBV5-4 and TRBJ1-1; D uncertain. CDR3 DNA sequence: TGTGCCAGCAGCTTGGATCAGAACACTGAAGCTTTCTTT. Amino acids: CASSLDQNTEAFF.